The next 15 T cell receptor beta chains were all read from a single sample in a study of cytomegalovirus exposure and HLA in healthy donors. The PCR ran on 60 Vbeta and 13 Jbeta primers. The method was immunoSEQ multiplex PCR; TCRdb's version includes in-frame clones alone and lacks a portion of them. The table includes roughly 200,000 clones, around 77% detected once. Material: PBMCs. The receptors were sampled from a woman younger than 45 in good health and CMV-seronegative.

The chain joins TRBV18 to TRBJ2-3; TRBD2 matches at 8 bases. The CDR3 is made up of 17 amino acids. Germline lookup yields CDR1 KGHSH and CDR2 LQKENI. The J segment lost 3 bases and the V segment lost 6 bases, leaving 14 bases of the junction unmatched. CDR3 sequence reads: CASSSQPRGRFTDTQYF. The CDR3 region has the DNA TGTGCCAGCTCCTCTCAACCCCGCGGGAGGTTTACAGATACGCAGTATTTT.

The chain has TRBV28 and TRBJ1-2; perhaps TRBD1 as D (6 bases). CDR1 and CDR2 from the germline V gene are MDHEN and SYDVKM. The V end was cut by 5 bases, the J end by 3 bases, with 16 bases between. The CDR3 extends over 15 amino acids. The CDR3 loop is CASSPPEGDDYGYTF. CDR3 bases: TGTGCCAGCAGTCCCCCAGAGGGGGACGACTATGGCTACACCTTC.

This chain's CDR3 is CASTGDRDQPQHF. The CDR3 DNA reads TGTGCCAGCACTGGGGACAGAGATCAGCCCCAGCATTTT. This chain connects TRBV7-8 to TRBJ1-5, with 7 bases identical to TRBD1. The CDR3 totals 13 residues. From germline, CDR1 is SGHVS and CDR2 FQNEAQ. V was clipped by 7 bases and J by 5 bases; unmatched bases: 5.

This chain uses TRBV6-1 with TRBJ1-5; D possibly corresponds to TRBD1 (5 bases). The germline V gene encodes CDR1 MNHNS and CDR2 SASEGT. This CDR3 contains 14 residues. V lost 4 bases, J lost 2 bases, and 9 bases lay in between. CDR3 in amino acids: CASSGLGGNQPQHF. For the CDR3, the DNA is TGTGCCAGCAGTGGTCTAGGGGGCAATCAGCCCCAGCATTTT.

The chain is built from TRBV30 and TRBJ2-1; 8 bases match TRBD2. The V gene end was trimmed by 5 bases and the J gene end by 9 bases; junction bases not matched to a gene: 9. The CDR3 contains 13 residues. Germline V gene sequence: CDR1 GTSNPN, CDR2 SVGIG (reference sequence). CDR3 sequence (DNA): TGTGCCTGGGATAAAAAACTAGCGGCTGAGCAGTTCTTC. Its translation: CAWDKKLAAEQFF.

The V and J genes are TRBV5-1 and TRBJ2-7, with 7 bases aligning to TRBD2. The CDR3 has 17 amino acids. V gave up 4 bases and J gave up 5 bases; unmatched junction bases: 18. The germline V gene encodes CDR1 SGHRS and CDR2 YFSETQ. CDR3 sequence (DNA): TGCGCCAGCAGCCCCCGAGGGCGGGAGACTGCTACCCACGAGCAGTACTTC. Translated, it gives CASSPRGRETATHEQYF. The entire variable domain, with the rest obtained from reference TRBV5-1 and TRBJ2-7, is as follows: KAGVTQTPRYLIKTRGQQVTLSCSPISGHRSVSWYQQTPGQGLQFLFEYFSETQRNKGNFPGRFSGRQFSNSRSEMNVSTLELGDSALYLCASSPRGRETATHEQYFGPGTRLTVT.

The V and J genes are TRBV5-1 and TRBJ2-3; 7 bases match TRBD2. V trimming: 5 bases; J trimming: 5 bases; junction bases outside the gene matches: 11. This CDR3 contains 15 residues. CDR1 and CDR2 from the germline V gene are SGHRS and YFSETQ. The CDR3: CASRLRAGSEDTQYF. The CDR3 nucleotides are TGCGCCAGCAGGTTGAGAGCGGGATCGGAAGATACGCAGTATTTT. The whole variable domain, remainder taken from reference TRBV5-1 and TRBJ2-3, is KAGVTQTPRYLIKTRGQQVTLSCSPISGHRSVSWYQQTPGQGLQFLFEYFSETQRNKGNFPGRFSGRQFSNSRSEMNVSTLELGDSALYLCASRLRAGSEDTQYFGPGTRLTVL.

This CDR3 reads CASSLVQFNEKLFF. For the CDR3, the DNA is TGTGCCAGCAGTTTAGTACAGTTTAATGAAAAACTGTTTTTT. This rearrangement joins TRBV27 to TRBJ1-4; D is unresolved. This CDR3 is 14 amino acids long. Germline CDR1 and CDR2: MNHEY and SMNVEV (reference sequence). The V end was cut by 2 bases, the J end by 4 bases, with 8 bases between.

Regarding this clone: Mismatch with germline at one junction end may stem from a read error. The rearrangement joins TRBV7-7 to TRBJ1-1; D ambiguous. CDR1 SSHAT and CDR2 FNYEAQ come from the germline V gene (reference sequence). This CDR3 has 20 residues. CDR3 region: CASSLMVGRGNCAGNTEAFF. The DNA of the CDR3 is TGTGCTAGCAGCTTAATGGTCGGACGGGGTAATTGTGCCGGGAACACTGAAGCTTTCTTT.

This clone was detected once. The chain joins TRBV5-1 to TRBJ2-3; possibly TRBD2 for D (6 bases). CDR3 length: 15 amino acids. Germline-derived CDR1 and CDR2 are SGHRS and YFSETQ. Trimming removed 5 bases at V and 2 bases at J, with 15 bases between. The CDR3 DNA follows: TGCGCCAGCAGTCCCCCGGGACTTCTCACAGATACGCAGTATTTT. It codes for CASSPPGLLTDTQYF.

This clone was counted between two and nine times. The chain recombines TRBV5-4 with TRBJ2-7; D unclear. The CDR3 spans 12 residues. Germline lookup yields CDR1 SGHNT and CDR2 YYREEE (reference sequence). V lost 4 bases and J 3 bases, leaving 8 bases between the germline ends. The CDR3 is CASSPKSYEQYF. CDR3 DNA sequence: TGTGCCAGCAGCCCGAAGAGCTACGAGCAGTACTTC.

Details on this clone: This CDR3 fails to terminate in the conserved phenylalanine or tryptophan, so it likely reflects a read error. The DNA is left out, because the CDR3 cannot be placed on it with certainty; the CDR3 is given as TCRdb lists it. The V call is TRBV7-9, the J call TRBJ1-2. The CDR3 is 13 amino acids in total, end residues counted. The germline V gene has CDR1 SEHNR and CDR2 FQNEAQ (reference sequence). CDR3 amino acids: CASSLGSRESERY.

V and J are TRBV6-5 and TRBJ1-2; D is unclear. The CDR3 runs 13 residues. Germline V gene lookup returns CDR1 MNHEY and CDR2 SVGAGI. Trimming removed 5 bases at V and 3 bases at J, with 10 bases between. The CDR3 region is CASSEEIHYGYTF. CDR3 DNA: TGTGCCAGCAGTGAAGAGATCCACTATGGCTACACCTTC.

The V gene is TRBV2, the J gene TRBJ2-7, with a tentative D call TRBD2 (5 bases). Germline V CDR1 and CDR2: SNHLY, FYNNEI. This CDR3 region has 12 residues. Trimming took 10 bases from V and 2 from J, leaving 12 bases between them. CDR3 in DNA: TGTGCCACACAGAGCGGAACCTACGAGCAGTACTTC. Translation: CATQSGTYEQYF.

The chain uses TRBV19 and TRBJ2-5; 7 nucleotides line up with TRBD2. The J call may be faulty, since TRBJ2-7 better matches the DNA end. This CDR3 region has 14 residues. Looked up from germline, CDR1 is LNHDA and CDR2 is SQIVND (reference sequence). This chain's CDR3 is CASSIGGGIYEQYF. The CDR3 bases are TGTGCCAGTAGTATTGGCGGGGGTATCTACGAGCAGTACTTC.